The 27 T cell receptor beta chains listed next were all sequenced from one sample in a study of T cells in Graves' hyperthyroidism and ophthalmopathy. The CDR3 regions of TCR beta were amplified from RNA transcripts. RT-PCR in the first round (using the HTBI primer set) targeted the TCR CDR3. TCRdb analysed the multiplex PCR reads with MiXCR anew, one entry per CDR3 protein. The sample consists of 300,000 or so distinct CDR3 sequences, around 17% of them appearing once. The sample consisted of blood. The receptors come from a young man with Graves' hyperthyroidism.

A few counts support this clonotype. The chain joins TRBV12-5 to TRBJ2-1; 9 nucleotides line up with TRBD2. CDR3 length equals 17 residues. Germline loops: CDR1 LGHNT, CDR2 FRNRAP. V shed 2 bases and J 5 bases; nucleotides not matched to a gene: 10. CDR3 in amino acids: CASGLYYWLAGNNEQFF. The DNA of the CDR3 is TGTGCTAGTGGTTTGTACTACTGGCTAGCGGGAAACAATGAGCAGTTCTTC. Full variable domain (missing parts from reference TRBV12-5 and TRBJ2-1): DARVTQTPRHKVTEMGQEVTMRCQPILGHNTVFWYRQTMMQGLELLAYFRNRAPLDDSGMPKDRFSAEMPDATLATLKIQPSEPRDSAVYFCASGLYYWLAGNNEQFFGPGTRLTVL.

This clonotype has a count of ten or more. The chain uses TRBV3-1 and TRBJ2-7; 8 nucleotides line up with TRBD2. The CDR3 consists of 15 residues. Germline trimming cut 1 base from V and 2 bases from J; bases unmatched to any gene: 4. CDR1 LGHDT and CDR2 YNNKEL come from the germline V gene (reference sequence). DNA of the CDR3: TGTGCCAGCAGCCAAGGGGGCGGGAGGACCTACGAGCAGTACTTC. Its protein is CASSQGGGRTYEQYF.

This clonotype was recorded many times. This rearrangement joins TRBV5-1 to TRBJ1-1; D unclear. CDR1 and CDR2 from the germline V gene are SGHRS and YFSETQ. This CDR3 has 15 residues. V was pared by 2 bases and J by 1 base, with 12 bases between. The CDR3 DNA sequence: TGCGCCAGCAGCTTCCGGCAGAGTCAGAACACTGAAGCTTTCTTT. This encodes CASSFRQSQNTEAFF.

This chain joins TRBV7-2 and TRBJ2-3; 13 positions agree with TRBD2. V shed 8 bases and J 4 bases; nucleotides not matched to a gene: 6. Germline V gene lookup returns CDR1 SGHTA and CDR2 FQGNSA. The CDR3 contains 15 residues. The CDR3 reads CASAGLAGAPDTQYF. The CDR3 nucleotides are TGTGCCAGCGCTGGACTAGCGGGAGCCCCAGATACGCAGTATTTT.

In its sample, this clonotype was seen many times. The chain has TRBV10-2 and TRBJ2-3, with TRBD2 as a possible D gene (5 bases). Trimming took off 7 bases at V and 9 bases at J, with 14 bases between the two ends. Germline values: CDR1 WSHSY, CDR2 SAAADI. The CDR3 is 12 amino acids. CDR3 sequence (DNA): TGCGCCAGCACCCGGACTGAAGGGACGCAGTATTTT. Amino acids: CASTRTEGTQYF.

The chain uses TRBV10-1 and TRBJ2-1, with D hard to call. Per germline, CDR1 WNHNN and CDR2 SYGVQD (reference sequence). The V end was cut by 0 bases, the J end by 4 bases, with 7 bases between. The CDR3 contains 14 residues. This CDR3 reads CASSESAGYNEQFF. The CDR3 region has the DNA TGCGCCAGCAGTGAGTCGGCTGGATACAATGAGCAGTTCTTC.

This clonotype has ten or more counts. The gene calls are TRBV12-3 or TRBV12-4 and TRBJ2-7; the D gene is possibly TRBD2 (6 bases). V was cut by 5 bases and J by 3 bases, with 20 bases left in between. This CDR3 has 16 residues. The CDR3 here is CASSIFGGINNYEQYF. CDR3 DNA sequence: TGTGCCAGCAGTATCTTTGGGGGGATAAATAACTACGAGCAGTACTTC.

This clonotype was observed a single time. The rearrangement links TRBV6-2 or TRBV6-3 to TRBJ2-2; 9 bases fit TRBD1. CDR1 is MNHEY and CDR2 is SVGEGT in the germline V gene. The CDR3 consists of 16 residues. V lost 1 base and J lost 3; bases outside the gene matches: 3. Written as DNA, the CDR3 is TGTGCCAGCAGTTACTGGGACAGGGCGGACACCGGGGAGCTGTTTTTT. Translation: CASSYWDRADTGELFF.

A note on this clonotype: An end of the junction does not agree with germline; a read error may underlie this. CDR3 bases: TGTGCCGGCAGCCAAGAAAGCGGGAGGCTATACAATGAGCAGTTCTTC. Residues: CAGSQESGRLYNEQFF. The rearrangement uses TRBV3-1 and TRBJ2-1, with 9 positions matching TRBD2. CDR1 is LGHDT, CDR2 YNNKEL, per germline (reference sequence). This CDR3 spans 16 amino acids.

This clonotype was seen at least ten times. CDR3 DNA sequence: TGTGCCAGCACCCTCGTAGGACAGGGGGGCACCTATGGCTACACCTTC. Protein: CASTLVGQGGTYGYTF. J is TRBJ1-2 and V is TRBV3-1; TRBD1 agrees at 10 bases. The CDR3 length is 16 residues. V trimming: 7 bases; J trimming: 4 bases; junction bases outside the gene matches: 12. Germline CDR1 reads LGHDT; CDR2 reads YNNKEL (reference sequence).

The DNA for the CDR3 is TGTGCCAGCAGCTTAGCTGGAGGGGGGACTAGCGGGAGTTACGAGCAGTACTTC. It codes for CASSLAGGGTSGSYEQYF. The rearrangement joins TRBV7-2 to TRBJ2-7, with 14 nucleotides matching TRBD2. Germline V gene lookup returns CDR1 SGHTA and CDR2 FQGNSA. The J segment lost 4 bases and the V segment lost 0 bases, leaving 8 bases of the junction unmatched. This CDR3 has 18 amino acids. Variable domain in full (rest from reference TRBV7-2 and TRBJ2-7): GAGVSQSPSNKVTEKGKDVELRCDPISGHTALYWYRQSLGQGLEFLIYFQGNSAPDKSGLPSDRFSAERTGGSVSTLTIQRTQQEDSAVYLCASSLAGGGTSGSYEQYFGPGTRLTVT.

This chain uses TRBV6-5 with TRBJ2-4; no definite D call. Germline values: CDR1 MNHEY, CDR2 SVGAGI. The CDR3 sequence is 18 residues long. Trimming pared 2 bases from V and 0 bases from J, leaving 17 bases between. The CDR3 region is CASSYPAPAAIAKNIQYF. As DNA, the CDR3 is TGTGCCAGCAGTTACCCTGCCCCGGCGGCCATAGCCAAAAACATTCAGTACTTC.

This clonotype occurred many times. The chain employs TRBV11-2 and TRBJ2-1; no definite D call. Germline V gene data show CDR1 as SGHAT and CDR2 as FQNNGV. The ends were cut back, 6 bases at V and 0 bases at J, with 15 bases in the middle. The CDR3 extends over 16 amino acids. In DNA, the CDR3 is TGTGCCAGCAGGGGAATTAGAGGCAGCTCCTACAATGAGCAGTTCTTC. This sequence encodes CASRGIRGSSYNEQFF.

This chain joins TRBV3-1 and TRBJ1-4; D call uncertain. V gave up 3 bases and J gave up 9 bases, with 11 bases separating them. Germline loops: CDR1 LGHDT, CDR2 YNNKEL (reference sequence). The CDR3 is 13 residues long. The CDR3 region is CASSQRNSKKLFF. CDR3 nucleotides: TGTGCCAGCAGCCAGAGGAACAGTAAAAAACTGTTTTTT.

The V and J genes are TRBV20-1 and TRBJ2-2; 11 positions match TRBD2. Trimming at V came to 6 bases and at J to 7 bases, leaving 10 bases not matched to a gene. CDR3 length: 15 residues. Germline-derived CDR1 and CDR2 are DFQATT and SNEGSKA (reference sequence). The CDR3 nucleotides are TGCAGTGCCGAAACTAGCGGGAGAGCGAGCGGGGAGCTGTTTTTT. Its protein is CSAETSGRASGELFF.

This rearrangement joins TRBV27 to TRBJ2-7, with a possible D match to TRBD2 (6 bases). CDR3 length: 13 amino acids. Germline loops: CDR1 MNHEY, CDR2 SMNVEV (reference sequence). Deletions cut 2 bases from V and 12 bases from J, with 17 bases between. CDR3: CASSLVGLRPRYF. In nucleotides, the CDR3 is TGTGCCAGCAGTTTAGTGGGACTCCGCCCGCGGTACTTC.

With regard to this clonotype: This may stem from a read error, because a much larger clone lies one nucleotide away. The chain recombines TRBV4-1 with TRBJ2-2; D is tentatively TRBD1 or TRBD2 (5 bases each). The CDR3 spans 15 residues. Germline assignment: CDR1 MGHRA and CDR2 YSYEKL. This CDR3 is CASSQVGAPTGERFF. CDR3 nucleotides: TGCGCCAGCAGCCAAGTTGGGGCGCCCACCGGGGAGCGGTTTTTT.

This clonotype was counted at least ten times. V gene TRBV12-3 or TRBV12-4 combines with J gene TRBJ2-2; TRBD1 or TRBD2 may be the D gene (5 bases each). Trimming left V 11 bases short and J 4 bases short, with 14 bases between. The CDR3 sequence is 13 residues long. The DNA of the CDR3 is TGTGCCTGTGGGGGTATACTCACCGGGGAGCTGTTTTTT. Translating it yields CACGGILTGELFF.

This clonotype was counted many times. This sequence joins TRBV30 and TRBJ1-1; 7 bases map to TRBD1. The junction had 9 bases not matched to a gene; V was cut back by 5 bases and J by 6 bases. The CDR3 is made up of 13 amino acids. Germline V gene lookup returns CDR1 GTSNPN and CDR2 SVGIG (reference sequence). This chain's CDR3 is CAWAHRGWAEAFF. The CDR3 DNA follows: TGTGCCTGGGCCCACAGGGGATGGGCTGAAGCTTTCTTT. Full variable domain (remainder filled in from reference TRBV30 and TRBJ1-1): SQTIHQWPATLVQPVGSPLSLECTVEGTSNPNLYWYRQAAGRGLQLLFYSVGIGQISSEVPQNLSASRPQDRQFILSSKKLLLSDSGFYLCAWAHRGWAEAFFGQGTRLTVV.

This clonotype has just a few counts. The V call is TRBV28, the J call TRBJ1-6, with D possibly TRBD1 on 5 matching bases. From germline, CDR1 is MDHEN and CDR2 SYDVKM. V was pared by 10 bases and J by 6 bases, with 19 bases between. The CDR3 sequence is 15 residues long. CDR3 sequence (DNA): TGTGCCACCCGGGCCCCCTCGCAGGGTAATTCACCCCTCCACTTT. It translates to CATRAPSQGNSPLHF.

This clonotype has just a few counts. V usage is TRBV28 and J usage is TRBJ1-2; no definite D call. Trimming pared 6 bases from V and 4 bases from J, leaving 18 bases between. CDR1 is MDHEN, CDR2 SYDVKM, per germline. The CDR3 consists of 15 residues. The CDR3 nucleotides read TGTGCCAGCAGCTCGTCGGCAGGAACTATCTATGGCTACACCTTC. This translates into CASSSSAGTIYGYTF.

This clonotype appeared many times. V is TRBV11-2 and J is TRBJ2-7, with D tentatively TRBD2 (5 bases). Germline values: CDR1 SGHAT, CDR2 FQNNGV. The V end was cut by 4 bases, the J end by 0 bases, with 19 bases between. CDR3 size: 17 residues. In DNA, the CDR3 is TGTGCCAGCAGCTCCCCGAGGGTCTCCCTAAGCTCCTACGAGCAGTACTTC. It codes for CASSSPRVSLSSYEQYF.

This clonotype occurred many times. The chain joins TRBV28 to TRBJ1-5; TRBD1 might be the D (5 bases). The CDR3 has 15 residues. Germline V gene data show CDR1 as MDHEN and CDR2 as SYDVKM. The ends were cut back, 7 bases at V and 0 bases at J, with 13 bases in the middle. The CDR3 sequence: CASTPTGVSNQPQHF. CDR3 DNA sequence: TGTGCCAGCACTCCTACGGGGGTTAGCAATCAGCCCCAGCATTTT.

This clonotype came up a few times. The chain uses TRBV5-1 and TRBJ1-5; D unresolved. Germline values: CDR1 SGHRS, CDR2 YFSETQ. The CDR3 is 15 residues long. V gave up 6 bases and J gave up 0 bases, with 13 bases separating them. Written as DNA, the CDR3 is TGCGCCAGCAAACCTGACGGAAATAGCAATCAGCCCCAGCATTTT. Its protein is CASKPDGNSNQPQHF.

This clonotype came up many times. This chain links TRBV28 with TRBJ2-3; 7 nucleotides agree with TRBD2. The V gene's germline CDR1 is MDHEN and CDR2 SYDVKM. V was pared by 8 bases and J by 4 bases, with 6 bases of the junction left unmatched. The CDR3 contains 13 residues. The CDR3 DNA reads TGTGCCAGCCGCCGGGAGGTTTCAGATACGCAGTATTTT. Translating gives CASRREVSDTQYF.

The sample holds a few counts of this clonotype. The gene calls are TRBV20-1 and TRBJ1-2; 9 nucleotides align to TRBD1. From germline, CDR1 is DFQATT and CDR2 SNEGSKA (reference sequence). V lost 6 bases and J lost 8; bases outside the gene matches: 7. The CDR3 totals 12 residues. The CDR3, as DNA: TGCAGTGCCACTGACAGGGGGAACGGCTACACCTTC. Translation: CSATDRGNGYTF.

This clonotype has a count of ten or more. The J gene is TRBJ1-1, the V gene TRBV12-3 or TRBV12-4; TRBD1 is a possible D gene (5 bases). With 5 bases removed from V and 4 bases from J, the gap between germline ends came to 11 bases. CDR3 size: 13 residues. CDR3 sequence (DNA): TGTGCCAGCAGTCTCGGGGCAGTCACTGAAGCTTTCTTT. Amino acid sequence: CASSLGAVTEAFF.